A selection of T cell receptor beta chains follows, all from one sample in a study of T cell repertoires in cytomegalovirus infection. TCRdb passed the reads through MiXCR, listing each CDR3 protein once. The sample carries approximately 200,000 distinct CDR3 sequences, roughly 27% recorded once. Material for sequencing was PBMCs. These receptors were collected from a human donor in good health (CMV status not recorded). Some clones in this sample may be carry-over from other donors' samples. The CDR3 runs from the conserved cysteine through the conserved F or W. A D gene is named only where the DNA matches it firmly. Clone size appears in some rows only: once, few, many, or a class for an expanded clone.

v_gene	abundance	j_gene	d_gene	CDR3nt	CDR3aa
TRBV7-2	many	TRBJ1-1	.	TGTGCCAGCAGCCCGGGACGGATGAACACTGAAGCTTTCTTT	CASSPGRMNTEAFF
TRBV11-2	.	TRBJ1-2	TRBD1	TGTGCCAGCAGACGGACAGGGGGCGGCTATGGCTACACCTTC	CASRRTGGGYGYTF
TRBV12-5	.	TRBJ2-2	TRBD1	TGTGCTAGTGGTTTGTCACAGGGGGCGGACACCGGGGAGCTGTTTTTT	CASGLSQGADTGELFF
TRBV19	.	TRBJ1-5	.	TGTGCCAGACGACAGTCCAATCAGCCCCAGCATTTT	CARRQSNQPQHF
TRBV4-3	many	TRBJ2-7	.	TGCGCCAGCAGCCAAAGTGTGCAAAATGAGCAGTACTTC	CASSQSVQNEQYF
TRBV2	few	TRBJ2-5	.	TGTGCCAGCAGGTTAGGTCCCAACGGGGAGACCCAGTACTTC	CASRLGPNGETQYF
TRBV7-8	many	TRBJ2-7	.	TGTGCCAGCAGCTTATTAGGAGGCCGAACGATCGAGCAGTACTTC	CASSLLGGRTIEQYF
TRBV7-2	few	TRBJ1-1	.	TGTGCCAGCAGCTTAGATATGTTGGAGGGGAACACTGAAGCTTTCTTT	CASSLDMLEGNTEAFF
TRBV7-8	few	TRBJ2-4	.	TGTGCCAGCAGCTTAGGGCGCGGGGTTGAAGGAATTGGCGAAAACATTCAGTACTTC	CASSLGRGVEGIGENIQYF
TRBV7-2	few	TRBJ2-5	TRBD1	TGTGCCAGCAGCGCAAGACAGGGTTTGTGGGAGACCCAGTACTTC	CASSARQGLWETQYF
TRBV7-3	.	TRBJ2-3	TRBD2	TGTGCCAGCAGCCCGGCGGAAGCGGGGTATGGCACAGATACGCAGTATTTT	CASSPAEAGYGTDTQYF
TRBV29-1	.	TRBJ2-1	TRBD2	TGCAGCGTAAGTCTAGCGGGGAACAATGAGCAGTTCTTC	CSVSLAGNNEQFF
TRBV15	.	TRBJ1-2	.	TGTGCCACCAGCGGACCTCCGGGACGGCCAACGATCTATGGCTACACCTTC	CATSGPPGRPTIYGYTF
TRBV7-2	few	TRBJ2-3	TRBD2	TGTGCCAGCAGCCCTTGGACAGGGGATACTAGCGGGGGGGATACGCAGTATTTT	CASSPWTGDTSGGDTQYF
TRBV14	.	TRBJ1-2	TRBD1	TGTGCCAGCAGCCGCCCGGGGACAGACTACTATGGCTACACCTTC	CASSRPGTDYYGYTF
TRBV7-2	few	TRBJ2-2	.	TGTGCCAGCAGCCCCTTCGGGGACACCGGGGAGCTGTTTTTT	CASSPFGDTGELFF
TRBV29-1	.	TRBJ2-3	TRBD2	TGCAGCGTTCCCGGGTCGAAGCGGGGGGCCACAGATACGCAGTATTTT	CSVPGSKRGATDTQYF
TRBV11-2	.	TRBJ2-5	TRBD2	TGTGCCAGCAGCTTTGGTAGCGGGGTGCCCCAAGAGACCCAGTACTTC	CASSFGSGVPQETQYF
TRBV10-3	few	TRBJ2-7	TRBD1	TGTGCCATCAGTGGGGACAGCTCCTACGAGCAGTACTTC	CAISGDSSYEQYF
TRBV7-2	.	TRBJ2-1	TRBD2	TGTGCCAGCAGCTTATGGGGGGGGAGCTCCTACAATGAGCAGTTCTTC	CASSLWGGSSYNEQFF
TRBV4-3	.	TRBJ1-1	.	TGCGCCAGCAGCCAAGGGGTAAGGGTAACGGGCACTGAAGCTTTCTTT	CASSQGVRVTGTEAFF
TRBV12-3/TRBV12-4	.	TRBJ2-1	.	TGTGCCAGCAGTACCGGGACCATCAATGAGCAGTTCTTC	CASSTGTINEQFF
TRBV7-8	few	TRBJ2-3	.	TGTGCCAGCAGCCCACCGGAGGGTAGCACAGATACGCAGTATTTT	CASSPPEGSTDTQYF
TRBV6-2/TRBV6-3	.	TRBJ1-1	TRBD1	TGTGCCAGCAGACGACAGGGGGGGGAGAACACTGAAGCTTTCTTT	CASRRQGGENTEAFF
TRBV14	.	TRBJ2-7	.	TGTGCCAGCAGCCAGCCCAGGAGATTTATCTACGAGCAGTACTTC	CASSQPRRFIYEQYF
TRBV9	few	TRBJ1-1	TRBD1	TGTGCCAGCAGCGTAGGGGGACAGGGCGCTGAAGCTTTCTTT	CASSVGGQGAEAFF
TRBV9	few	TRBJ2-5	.	TGTGCCAGCAGCGTAGGGGTAGGAGAGACCCAGTACTTC	CASSVGVGETQYF
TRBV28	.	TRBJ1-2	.	TGTGCCAGCAGTCACCGGGGAGGAGACTATGGCTACACCTTC	CASSHRGGDYGYTF
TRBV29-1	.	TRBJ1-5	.	TGCAGCGTTAGTAATAGCAATCAGCCCCAGCATTTT	CSVSNSNQPQHF
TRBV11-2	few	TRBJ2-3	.	TGTGCCAGCAGCTTAGGGTCCAGGGCCACAGATACGCAGTATTTT	CASSLGSRATDTQYF
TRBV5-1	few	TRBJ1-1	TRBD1	TGCGCCAGCAGCTTGCTGCCGGGACAGCCCACTGAAGCTTTCTTT	CASSLLPGQPTEAFF
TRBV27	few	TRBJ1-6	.	TGTGCCACCAGTCGGGACCGTCAGGAAAATTCACCCCTCCACTTT	CATSRDRQENSPLHF
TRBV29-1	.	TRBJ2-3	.	TGCAGCGTTGAAGGCGGCACAGATACGCAGTATTTT	CSVEGGTDTQYF
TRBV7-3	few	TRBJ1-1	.	TGTGCCAGCAGCTCGGGATCTGGCACTGAAGCTTTCTTT	CASSSGSGTEAFF
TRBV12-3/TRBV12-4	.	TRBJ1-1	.	TGTGCCAGCAGTAGTGACATGAACACTGAAGCTTTCTTT	CASSSDMNTEAFF
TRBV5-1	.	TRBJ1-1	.	TGCGCCAGCAGCGTAGATGAGATGGGTGAAGCTTTCTTT	CASSVDEMGEAFF
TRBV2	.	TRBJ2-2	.	TGTGCCAGCCTTTACGACACTAATGACACCGGGGAGCTGTTTTTT	CASLYDTNDTGELFF
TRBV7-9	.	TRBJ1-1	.	TGTGCCAGCAGCGTCCAACTCGGTACTGAAGCTTTCTTT	CASSVQLGTEAFF
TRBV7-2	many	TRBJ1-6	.	TGTGCCAGCAGTCCGCGAGCGGGGGGCAGTTGGAATTCACCCCTCCACTTT	CASSPRAGGSWNSPLHF
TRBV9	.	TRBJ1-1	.	TGTGCCAGCAGCCCCCAGGCCGGACAGAACACTGAAGCTTTCTTT	CASSPQAGQNTEAFF
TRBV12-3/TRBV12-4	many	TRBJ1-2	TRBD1	TGTGCCAGCAGTTTGAGACAGGGCGCGATCTATGGCTACACCTTC	CASSLRQGAIYGYTF
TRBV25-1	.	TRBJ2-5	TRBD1	TGTGCCAGCAGTGAGACAGGGGGCCTACAAGAGACCCAGTACTTC	CASSETGGLQETQYF
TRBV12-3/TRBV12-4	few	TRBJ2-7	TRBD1	TGTGCCAGCAGTCCGCGGCCCACCACAGGGGTCGAGCAGTACTTC	CASSPRPTTGVEQYF
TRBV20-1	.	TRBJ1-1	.	TGCAGTGCTAGATCGACCGGGAGGATTTTGAACACTGAAGCTTTCTTT	CSARSTGRILNTEAFF
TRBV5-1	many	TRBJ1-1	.	TGCGCCAGCAGCTTGGAGCTTTTTACTGAAGCTTTCTTT	CASSLELFTEAFF
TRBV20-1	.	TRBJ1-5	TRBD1	TGCAGTGCTAGAGATTTACAGGGGGATAGCAATCAGCCCCAGCATTTT	CSARDLQGDSNQPQHF
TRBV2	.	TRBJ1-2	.	TGTGCCAGCAGCGCTGAGAGGGACCGTGGCTACACCTTC	CASSAERDRGYTF
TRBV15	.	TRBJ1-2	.	TGTGCCACCTCCCTTGCGGGGTTGGCACTGGGAGGCTACACCTTC	CATSLAGLALGGYTF
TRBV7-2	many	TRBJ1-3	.	TGTGCCAGCAGCCCAGGGGTCTCTGGAAACACCATATATTTT	CASSPGVSGNTIYF